This passage covers 25 T cell receptor beta chains from one sample sequenced in a study of T cell changes during pregnancy in multiple sclerosis. TCRdb's copy holds only in-frame clones and misses some; the assay was immunoSEQ multiplex PCR. This sample carries about 60,000 clones, approximately 91% of them seen once, and the ten largest clones take 1% to 1.5%. This specimen was peripheral blood, taken in the second trimester of pregnancy. The source of these receptors is a female donor with multiple sclerosis, enrolled in a pregnancy study.

This chain connects TRBV4-1 to TRBJ2-3; 7 bases align to TRBD1. The germline gives CDR1 MGHRA, CDR2 YSYEKL. V shed 5 bases, J shed 3 bases, and the junction held 2 bases outside the gene matches. The CDR3 is 13 residues long. CDR3: CASSTTGTDTQYF. CDR3 in DNA: TGCGCCAGCAGCACGACAGGGACAGATACGCAGTATTTT.

This chain uses TRBV5-8 with TRBJ2-5; 8 bases are a match to TRBD2. Trimming at V came to 2 bases and at J to 8 bases, leaving 11 bases not matched to a gene. The CDR3 contains 15 residues. Germline CDR1 SGHTS, CDR2 YDEGEE. CDR3 nucleotide sequence: TGTGCCAGCAGCTTAGGTAGCGGGGCTGGGGGAACCCAGTACTTC. Its protein is CASSLGSGAGGTQYF.

The chain uses TRBV2 and TRBJ2-7; TRBD1 matches 10 bases. Germline assignment: CDR1 SNHLY and CDR2 FYNNEI. This CDR3 is built from 15 residues. The V segment lost 4 bases and the J segment 0 bases; nucleotides outside the gene matches: 3. CDR3: CASSGQGASSYEQYF. CDR3 DNA: TGTGCCAGCAGTGGACAGGGGGCTAGCTCCTACGAGCAGTACTTC.

V gene TRBV6-1 combines with J gene TRBJ2-7; D is ambiguous. CDR3 length: 13 amino acids. Germline-derived CDR1 and CDR2 are MNHNS and SASEGT. Trimming left V 0 bases short and J 8 bases short, with 11 bases between. CDR3: CASSEAAQPQQYF. The CDR3 region has the DNA TGTGCCAGCAGTGAAGCGGCACAGCCGCAGCAGTACTTC.

The genes are TRBV27 and TRBJ1-1; a possible D gene is TRBD1 (6 bases). The V end lost 8 bases, the J end lost 0 bases, and 19 bases lay between the germline ends. The CDR3 sequence is 16 residues long. Germline V CDR1 and CDR2: MNHEY, SMNVEV (reference sequence). CDR3 region: CASHQGRTALNTEAFF. The CDR3 bases are TGTGCCAGCCACCAGGGGCGGACAGCCCTGAACACTGAAGCTTTCTTT.

The V call is TRBV9, the J call TRBJ2-3, with D possibly TRBD1 on 6 matching bases. This CDR3 spans 15 amino acids. Between the trimmed V and J ends, which lost 0 bases and 3 bases, there was a span of 11 bases. Per the germline V gene, CDR1 is SGDLS and CDR2 is YYNGEE. The CDR3, as DNA: TGTGCCAGCAGCGTAGAGGGCAGGGGTACAGATACGCAGTATTTT. Its translation is CASSVEGRGTDTQYF. Looking up the rest from reference TRBV9 and TRBJ2-3 gives the full variable domain: DSGVTQTPKHLITATGQRVTLRCSPRSGDLSVYWYQQSLDQGLQFLIQYYNGEERAKGNILERFSAQQFPDLHSELNLSSLELGDSALYFCASSVEGRGTDTQYFGPGTRLTVL.

V usage is TRBV30 and J usage is TRBJ1-5; 7 bases line up with TRBD1. This CDR3 has 13 residues. The germline gives CDR1 GTSNPN, CDR2 SVGIG (reference sequence). The J segment lost 7 bases and the V segment lost 2 bases, leaving 5 bases of the junction unmatched. CDR3 residues: CAWSPDRAQPQHF. For the CDR3, the DNA is TGTGCCTGGAGTCCTGACAGGGCCCAGCCCCAGCATTTT.

V usage is TRBV4-3 and J usage is TRBJ1-2, with D tentatively TRBD1 (6 bases). The germline V and J ends were trimmed by 7 bases and 2 bases, with 20 bases remaining between them. This CDR3 is built from 16 residues. From germline, CDR1 is LGHNA and CDR2 YSLEER. CDR3 protein: CASNTRGDLPNYGYTF. In DNA, the CDR3 is TGCGCCAGCAACACCAGGGGAGACCTGCCCAACTATGGCTACACCTTC.

V is TRBV5-1 and J is TRBJ1-4; TRBD1 matches at 7 bases. Germline loops: CDR1 SGHRS, CDR2 YFSETQ. The CDR3 consists of 13 residues. V dropped 4 bases and J dropped 8; count of bases not matched to a gene: 5. CDR3 sequence reads: CASSGNRGEKLFF. The CDR3, as DNA: TGCGCCAGCAGCGGAAACAGGGGAGAAAAACTGTTTTTT.

The chain recombines TRBV4-1 with TRBJ1-1; D call uncertain. Per the germline V gene, CDR1 is MGHRA and CDR2 is YSYEKL. The CDR3 runs to 12 residues. V lost 8 bases and J 7 bases, leaving 14 bases between the germline ends. This CDR3 reads CASESGSGEAFF. CDR3 nucleotides: TGCGCCAGCGAGTCGGGTTCTGGTGAAGCTTTCTTT.

This clone was detected once. In DNA, the CDR3 is TGTGCCAGCAGCCAAGAAGGGGCAGAAAAAAAGATACAAGAGACCCAGTACTTC. The encoded protein is CASSQEGAEKKIQETQYF. This chain uses TRBV14 with TRBJ2-5, with a weak D call TRBD1 (5 bases). Germline assignment: CDR1 SGHDN and CDR2 FVKESK. This CDR3 is 18 amino acids long. Between the trimmed V and J ends, which lost 0 bases and 2 bases, there was a span of 19 bases. Complete variable domain (other parts from reference TRBV14 and TRBJ2-5): EAGVTQFPSHSVIEKGQTVTLRCDPISGHDNLYWYRRVMGKEIKFLLHFVKESKQDESGMPNNRFLAERTGGTYSTLKVQPAELEDSGVYFCASSQEGAEKKIQETQYFGPGTRLLVL.

V and J are TRBV27 and TRBJ1-1; D is perhaps TRBD1 (6 bases). Germline V CDR1 and CDR2: MNHEY, SMNVEV (reference sequence). The CDR3 spans 18 residues. Trimming removed 5 bases from V and 4 bases from J, with 26 bases in between. CDR3 residues: CASSPLAGAATWGTEAFF. In DNA form, the CDR3 reads TGTGCCAGCAGTCCCCTGGCAGGGGCGGCAACATGGGGCACTGAAGCTTTCTTT.

Notes on this clone: The same CDR3 arises from other DNA sequences in this sample as well. As DNA, the CDR3 is TGTGCCACCAGCAGAGACGGGACAAACACCGGGGAGCTGTTTTTT. It yields the protein CATSRDGTNTGELFF. The chain employs TRBV15 and TRBJ2-2; possibly TRBD1 for D (6 bases). CDR1 and CDR2 from the germline V gene are LNHNV and YYDKDF (reference sequence). The V end lost 0 bases, the J end lost 2 bases, and 7 bases lay between the germline ends. The CDR3 spans 15 residues.

This clone came up once. The chain carries TRBV5-1 and TRBJ1-4; 7 bases agree with TRBD1. CDR3 length equals 14 residues. Unmatched junction bases numbered 3, after V lost 0 bases and J lost 7 bases. Germline lookup yields CDR1 SGHRS and CDR2 YFSETQ. CDR3 in amino acids: CASSLDRGSEKLFF. DNA of the CDR3: TGCGCCAGCAGCTTGGACAGGGGAAGTGAAAAACTGTTTTTT.

CDR3 residues: CASSPLEHYTGELFF. CDR3 DNA sequence: TGTGCCAGCTCACCACTGGAGCATTACACCGGGGAGCTGTTTTTT. The rearrangement joins TRBV18 to TRBJ2-2; D unclear. Per germline, CDR1 KGHSH and CDR2 LQKENI. V dropped 1 base and J dropped 3 bases, with 9 bases sitting between them. This CDR3 has 15 amino acids.

This clone was picked up one time. This chain links TRBV4-3 with TRBJ2-3; 7 bases are shared with TRBD1. Germline CDR1 reads LGHNA; CDR2 reads YSLEER. There are 17 residues in the CDR3. V shed 3 bases, J shed 2 bases, and the junction held 11 bases outside the gene matches. The CDR3 sequence is CASSHPRTGVVTDTQYF. Here the CDR3 DNA reads TGCGCCAGCAGCCACCCCAGAACAGGGGTGGTCACAGATACGCAGTATTTT.

The V call is TRBV5-1, the J call TRBJ2-1; D is unresolved. The V end was cut by 0 bases, the J end by 4 bases, with 8 bases between. In germline, CDR1 is SGHRS, CDR2 YFSETQ. The CDR3 contains 14 residues. CDR3 amino acids: CASSLGLQYNEQFF. The CDR3 DNA sequence: TGCGCCAGCAGCTTGGGACTGCAATACAATGAGCAGTTCTTC.

The J gene is TRBJ1-2, the V gene TRBV10-3; D is possibly TRBD1 (5 bases). This CDR3 is built from 17 residues. Germline CDR1 ENHRY, CDR2 SYGVKD. The V gene lost 0 bases and the J gene lost 5 bases, with 19 bases spanning the gap. CDR3 sequence (DNA): TGTGCCATCAGTGAGTCGTTAAGGGGTGCAGCAGGGTATGGCTACACCTTC. Encoded protein: CAISESLRGAAGYGYTF.

This clone was counted a single time. The gene calls are TRBV29-1 and TRBJ2-3; TRBD2 agrees at 9 bases. Germline loops: CDR1 SQVTM, CDR2 ANQGSEA. Germline trimming cut 2 bases from V and 5 bases from J; bases unmatched to any gene: 8. The CDR3 has 15 amino acids. The CDR3 is CSVESERGARDTQYF. CDR3 nucleotide sequence: TGCAGCGTTGAAAGCGAGCGGGGGGCGAGAGATACGCAGTATTTT.

The genes are TRBV28 and TRBJ2-7; TRBD1 matches 9 bases. The CDR3 covers 15 residues. From germline, CDR1 is MDHEN and CDR2 SYDVKM. V shed 4 bases and J 2 bases; nucleotides not matched to a gene: 6. CDR3 coding DNA: TGTGCCAGCAGTTCCTCCGGGACAGGGACCTACGAGCAGTACTTC. Encoded protein: CASSSSGTGTYEQYF.

V gene TRBV2 combines with J gene TRBJ1-2, with 9 nucleotides matching TRBD1. The CDR3 loop spans 17 amino acids. CDR1 is SNHLY and CDR2 is FYNNEI in the germline V gene. V was pared by 5 bases and J by 0 bases, with 10 bases of the junction left unmatched. CDR3: CASSLVATGGSNYGYTF. The CDR3 region has the DNA TGTGCCAGCAGTTTGGTCGCGACAGGGGGGTCTAACTATGGCTACACCTTC.

This chain connects TRBV6-5 to TRBJ2-1; 8 bases are shared with TRBD1. V shed 3 bases, J shed 6 bases, and the junction held 4 bases outside the gene matches. The germline V gene encodes CDR1 MNHEY and CDR2 SVGAGI. The CDR3 contains 14 residues. The CDR3 DNA is TGTGCCAGCAGTTATCTCGACAGGGGCAATGAGCAGTTCTTC. Encoded protein: CASSYLDRGNEQFF.

The chain uses TRBV5-6 and TRBJ2-2, with 9 bases that match TRBD1. This CDR3 is built from 16 residues. Germline CDR1 is SGHDT and CDR2 is YYEEEE. Unmatched junction bases numbered 12, after V lost 4 bases and J lost 8 bases. CDR3 amino acids: CASSRLGQGPGGELFF. The CDR3 DNA follows: TGTGCCAGCAGCCGCCTGGGACAGGGCCCCGGTGGGGAGCTGTTTTTT.

The rearrangement links TRBV19 to TRBJ2-1; D unresolved. The CDR3 loop spans 16 amino acids. Germline assignment: CDR1 LNHDA and CDR2 SQIVND (reference sequence). V dropped 5 bases and J dropped 0 bases, with 14 bases sitting between them. CDR3 sequence reads: CASSARWPRSYNEQFF. Written as DNA, the CDR3 is TGTGCCAGTAGTGCTCGATGGCCCCGCTCCTACAATGAGCAGTTCTTC. Combining the CDR3 with reference TRBV19 and TRBJ2-1 gives the whole variable domain DGGITQSPKYLFRKEGQNVTLSCEQNLNHDAMYWYRQDPGQGLRLIYYSQIVNDFQKGDIAEGYSVSREKKESFPLTVTSAQKNPTAFYLCASSARWPRSYNEQFFGPGTRLTVL.

This chain connects TRBV6-5 to TRBJ2-1; tentative D call: TRBD2 (6 bases). The V gene lost 0 bases and the J gene lost 2 bases, with 11 bases spanning the gap. CDR1 and CDR2 from the germline V gene are MNHEY and SVGAGI. The CDR3 length is 16 residues. For the CDR3, the DNA is TGTGCCAGCAGTTACTCTACGGGGGAGGCCTACAATGAGCAGTTCTTC. It codes for CASSYSTGEAYNEQFF.